This is a list of T cell receptor beta chains from one sample in a study of blood T cell repertoires in COVID-19. Sequencing used immunoSEQ multiplex PCR; TCRdb keeps in-frame clones, though not all of them. Found here are 35,000 to 45,000 clones, 76% of them singletons; the top ten hold 8.5%. The specimen sequenced was peripheral blood. The source is a man between 70 and 80 years old with active or convalescent COVID-19. The CDR3 runs from the conserved cysteine through the conserved F or W. The order of the fields is J gene, V gene, clone size, D gene, CDR3 DNA, CDR3 protein. A D gene is named only where the DNA matches it firmly. Size is omitted from some rows. Given values are once, few, many or a class for expanded clones.

J: TRBJ2-3
V: TRBV6-1
size: -
D: TRBD2
DNA: TGTGCCAGCAGTGAAGCAGCGGGACTCGCAGATACGCAGTATTTT
CDR3: CASSEAAGLADTQYF

J: TRBJ2-7
V: TRBV5-1
size: few
D: -
DNA: TGCGCCAGCAGCTCGGCCTCACAGGGCTCCTACGAGCAGTACTTC
CDR3: CASSSASQGSYEQYF

J: TRBJ2-3
V: TRBV5-1
size: -
D: TRBD2
DNA: TGCGCCAGCAGCTCATGGACTAGCGGGGCCCGCACAGATACGCAGTATTTT
CDR3: CASSSWTSGARTDTQYF

J: TRBJ2-6
V: TRBV14
size: -
D: -
DNA: TGTGCCAGCAGCCAACGGGGTGTTGGGGCCAACGTCCTGACTTTC
CDR3: CASSQRGVGANVLTF

J: TRBJ1-2
V: TRBV27
size: -
D: -
DNA: TGTGCCAGCAGTGTCAGGGCAACTAACTATGGCTACACCTTC
CDR3: CASSVRATNYGYTF

J: TRBJ1-2
V: TRBV3-1/TRBV3-2
size: -
D: TRBD1
DNA: TGTGCCAGCAGCCAGGTACAGGGGGCTGGCTACACCTTC
CDR3: CASSQVQGAGYTF

J: TRBJ1-2
V: TRBV30
size: -
D: TRBD1
DNA: TGTGCCTTATCTCCCCCGGGACAGAACCACTATGGCTACACCTTC
CDR3: CALSPPGQNHYGYTF

J: TRBJ1-2
V: TRBV24-1
size: -
D: -
DNA: TGTGCCACCAGTGAGGCCAGGGCCGATGGCTACACCTTC
CDR3: CATSEARADGYTF

J: TRBJ1-1
V: TRBV5-1
size: once
D: TRBD1
DNA: TGCGCCAGCAGCATCGTCCCGGGACAGGGTTTTTCCTCTGAAGCTTTCTTT
CDR3: CASSIVPGQGFSSEAFF

J: TRBJ2-7
V: TRBV10-3
size: -
D: -
DNA: TGTGCCATCAGTGTAGAAGGCAGCGGCGACGAGCAGTACTTC
CDR3: CAISVEGSGDEQYF

J: TRBJ1-2
V: TRBV28
size: -
D: -
DNA: TGTGCCACCGCAGCTAACTATGGCTACACCTTC
CDR3: CATAANYGYTF

J: TRBJ2-3
V: TRBV5-1
size: few
D: -
DNA: TGCGCCAGCAGTTCTGGGTCGGATTCAGGGGATACGCAGTATTTT
CDR3: CASSSGSDSGDTQYF

J: TRBJ2-2
V: TRBV30
size: -
D: TRBD1
DNA: TGTGCCTGGAGTGATTTCCGACAGGGGTCAACCGGGGAGCTGTTTTTT
CDR3: CAWSDFRQGSTGELFF

J: TRBJ2-7
V: TRBV18
size: -
D: TRBD2
DNA: TGTGCCAGCTCACCAGGGTTAGCGGGGATCGAGCAGTACTTC
CDR3: CASSPGLAGIEQYF

J: TRBJ1-1
V: TRBV7-9
size: few
D: -
DNA: TGTGCCAGCAGCCCGGGAAGATGGACTGAAGCTTTCTTT
CDR3: CASSPGRWTEAFF

J: TRBJ1-1
V: TRBV30
size: -
D: TRBD1
DNA: TGTGCCGGATTGGGGGGACAGGGATTGAGGACTGAAGCTTTCTTT
CDR3: CAGLGGQGLRTEAFF

J: TRBJ2-2
V: TRBV3-1/TRBV3-2
size: few
D: -
DNA: TGTGCCACCCAAGCAGAGGGAATGGAGCTGTTTTTT
CDR3: CATQAEGMELFF

J: TRBJ2-2
V: TRBV6-4
size: -
D: -
DNA: TGTGCCAGCAGTGACAACCCAGGGGCAGCCGGGGAGCTGTTTTTT
CDR3: CASSDNPGAAGELFF

J: TRBJ2-7
V: TRBV20-1
size: -
D: -
DNA: TGCAGTGCTAGTAGAACGGGGGGCCGGAGCGAGCAGTACTTC
CDR3: CSASRTGGRSEQYF

J: TRBJ2-5
V: TRBV4-1
size: -
D: TRBD2
DNA: TGCGCCAGCAGCCAGGGTAGCGGGGGGTCGGAGACCCAGTACTTC
CDR3: CASSQGSGGSETQYF

J: TRBJ1-1
V: TRBV5-1
size: -
D: TRBD1
DNA: TGCGCCAGCAGCTTTTCAACAGGGGGAGGCACTGAAGCTTTCTTT
CDR3: CASSFSTGGGTEAFF

J: TRBJ2-4
V: TRBV6-6
size: few
D: -
DNA: TGTGCCAGCAGCACAGGGTACATTCAGTACTTC
CDR3: CASSTGYIQYF

J: TRBJ2-1
V: TRBV28
size: -
D: TRBD1
DNA: TGTGCCAGCAGTTTACCCGACAGGGGTTCCTACAATGAGCAGTTCTTC
CDR3: CASSLPDRGSYNEQFF

J: TRBJ2-7
V: TRBV5-4
size: -
D: TRBD1
DNA: TGTGCCAGCAGCATCGGACAGGGCAAATACGAGCAGTACTTC
CDR3: CASSIGQGKYEQYF

J: TRBJ2-2
V: TRBV6-5
size: -
D: -
DNA: TGTGCCAGCAGTTACCGCAGGGGGGTTGGGGAGCTGTTTTTT
CDR3: CASSYRRGVGELFF

J: TRBJ2-7
V: TRBV7-2
size: -
D: -
DNA: TGTGCCAGCAGCCCACATGCAGCCTACGAGCAGTACTTC
CDR3: CASSPHAAYEQYF

J: TRBJ2-7
V: TRBV15
size: -
D: -
DNA: TGTGCCACCAGCCGAGGCGAGAAGCAGTACTTC
CDR3: CATSRGEKQYF

J: TRBJ2-3
V: TRBV2
size: -
D: TRBD1
DNA: TGTGCCAGCAGTGGGGGACAGCCCACAGATACGCAGTATTTT
CDR3: CASSGGQPTDTQYF

J: TRBJ2-3
V: TRBV6-2/TRBV6-3
size: -
D: TRBD2
DNA: TGTGCCAGCAGTCAGGGGACTAGTTGGACAGATACGCAGTATTTT
CDR3: CASSQGTSWTDTQYF

J: TRBJ1-3
V: TRBV23-1
size: -
D: -
DNA: TGCGCCAGGTCGGGGGGGTTTTTACGAAACACCATATATTTT
CDR3: CARSGGFLRNTIYF

J: TRBJ2-5
V: TRBV7-2
size: -
D: -
DNA: TGTGCCAGCAGCTCCAGGGATGCGGGGAAGGGGGGGAAGACCCAGTACTTC
CDR3: CASSSRDAGKGGKTQYF

J: TRBJ1-1
V: TRBV20-1
size: -
D: -
DNA: TGCAGTGCTAGTAACAGCATGAACACTGAAGCTTTCTTT
CDR3: CSASNSMNTEAFF

J: TRBJ2-1
V: TRBV3-1/TRBV3-2
size: once
D: -
DNA: TGTGCCAGCAGCCAAGAAGGCGGGGTAAGCTACAATGAGCAGTTCTTC
CDR3: CASSQEGGVSYNEQFF

J: TRBJ1-5
V: TRBV19
size: -
D: TRBD1
DNA: TGTGCCAGTAGTTCCGGGACAGGGGGCGGGCAGCCCCAGCATTTT
CDR3: CASSSGTGGGQPQHF

J: TRBJ1-5
V: TRBV6-5
size: -
D: -
DNA: TGTGCCAGCAAGATGGCCCCGGGGAATCAGCCCCAGCATTTT
CDR3: CASKMAPGNQPQHF

J: TRBJ2-2
V: TRBV19
size: few
D: -
DNA: TGTGCCAGTAGGGGGACTGCGAACACCGGGGAGCTGTTTTTT
CDR3: CASRGTANTGELFF

J: TRBJ2-6
V: TRBV5-4
size: -
D: -
DNA: TGTGCCAGCAGCTTCCAGGTCTCTGGGGCCAACGTCCTGACTTTC
CDR3: CASSFQVSGANVLTF

J: TRBJ2-5
V: TRBV5-1
size: -
D: TRBD2
DNA: TGCGCCAGCAGCTTGGGGCGAGCGGGGGGTCAAGAGACCCAGTACTTC
CDR3: CASSLGRAGGQETQYF

J: TRBJ1-3
V: TRBV5-1
size: -
D: -
DNA: TGCGCCAGCAGACCAGCAGGGGCTGGAAACACCATATATTTT
CDR3: CASRPAGAGNTIYF

J: TRBJ2-1
V: TRBV19
size: -
D: TRBD2
DNA: TGTGCCTGTCGATTGACAGCGGGGGCGTACAATGAGCAGTTCTTC
CDR3: CACRLTAGAYNEQFF

J: TRBJ1-1
V: TRBV6-4
size: -
D: -
DNA: TGTGCCAGCTCCAAGGACAGCTTGAACACTGAAGCTTTCTTT
CDR3: CASSKDSLNTEAFF

J: TRBJ2-5
V: TRBV11-1
size: -
D: -
DNA: TGTGCCAGCAGCCTAGACGGGTACCAAGAGACCCAGTACTTC
CDR3: CASSLDGYQETQYF

J: TRBJ1-4
V: TRBV2
size: -
D: -
DNA: TGTGCCAGCAAAGAGCAGGCCAACAATGAAAAACTGTTTTTT
CDR3: CASKEQANNEKLFF

J: TRBJ2-2
V: TRBV7-9
size: few
D: -
DNA: TGTGCCAGCAGCCCACAATGGGACATCAACACCGGGGAGCTGTTTTTT
CDR3: CASSPQWDINTGELFF

J: TRBJ1-4
V: TRBV29-1
size: -
D: TRBD1
DNA: TGCAGCGTGGCCGGGACAGGGGACGGAAAACTGTTTTTT
CDR3: CSVAGTGDGKLFF

J: TRBJ2-2
V: TRBV6-1
size: -
D: -
DNA: TGTGCCAGCAGTACGGACGGGGCGAACACCGGGGAGCTGTTTTTT
CDR3: CASSTDGANTGELFF

J: TRBJ2-7
V: TRBV5-1
size: -
D: TRBD2
DNA: TGCGCCAGCAGCTTGGCAATGGTAGCGGGGGGAGGTTCCTACGAGCAGTACTTC
CDR3: CASSLAMVAGGGSYEQYF

J: TRBJ1-5
V: TRBV28
size: -
D: -
DNA: TGTGCCATCCTAAGTCCAGGGGAGGGCCAGCCCCAGCATTTT
CDR3: CAILSPGEGQPQHF

J: TRBJ2-3
V: TRBV7-3
size: -
D: TRBD2
DNA: TGTGCCAGCAGCCTAACGGGGGGTCCATATGGTACGCAGTATTTT
CDR3: CASSLTGGPYGTQYF

J: TRBJ2-3
V: TRBV10-1
size: -
D: -
DNA: TGCGCCAGCAGCCCCCAGAGCACAGATACGCAGTATTTT
CDR3: CASSPQSTDTQYF

J: TRBJ1-2
V: TRBV2
size: few
D: -
DNA: TGTGCCAGCAGCGATGAGGTGGGGGGAGGCTACACCTTC
CDR3: CASSDEVGGGYTF

J: TRBJ2-3
V: TRBV4-2
size: -
D: -
DNA: TGTGCCAGCAGCCCCCCAGGCAGTACCGGGGTATCGGTTACGCAGTATTTT
CDR3: CASSPPGSTGVSVTQYF

J: TRBJ1-2
V: TRBV24-1
size: -
D: -
DNA: TGTGCCACCAGTGAACGGGACATGGGACGGGGCTACACCTTC
CDR3: CATSERDMGRGYTF

J: TRBJ1-2
V: TRBV19
size: -
D: -
DNA: TGTGCCAGTAGTACGACAGGTTTAGGTGGCTACACCTTC
CDR3: CASSTTGLGGYTF

J: TRBJ2-1
V: TRBV11-3
size: -
D: -
DNA: TGTGCCAGCAGCTTAGGGGCAGACAATGAGCAGTTCTTC
CDR3: CASSLGADNEQFF

J: TRBJ2-1
V: TRBV24-1
size: few
D: TRBD2
DNA: TGTGCCACCAGTGAGACTAGCGGGCCCTACAATGAGCAGTTCTTC
CDR3: CATSETSGPYNEQFF